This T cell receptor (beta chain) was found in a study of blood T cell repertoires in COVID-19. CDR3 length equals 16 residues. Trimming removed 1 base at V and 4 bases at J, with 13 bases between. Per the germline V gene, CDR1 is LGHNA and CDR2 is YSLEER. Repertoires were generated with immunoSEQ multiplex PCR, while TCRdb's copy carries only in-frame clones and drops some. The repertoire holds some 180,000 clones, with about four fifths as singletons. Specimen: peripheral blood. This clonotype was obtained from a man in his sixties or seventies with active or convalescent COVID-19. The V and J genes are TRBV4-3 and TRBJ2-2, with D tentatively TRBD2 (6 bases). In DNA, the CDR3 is TGCGCCAGCAGCCAAGTTCCAGCGGGCTTCACCGGGGAGCTGTTTTTT. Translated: CASSQVPAGFTGELFF.